These T cell receptor beta chains were read from a single sample in a study of T cells in Graves' hyperthyroidism and ophthalmopathy. TCRdb itself ran the multiplex PCR reads through MiXCR, one entry per CDR3 protein. The sample contains about 700,000 distinct CDR3 sequences, around 13% of which appear only once. The sequenced sample consisted of blood. The receptors derive from a woman under 30 with Graves' hyperthyroidism. Both conserved end residues are part of each CDR3. Each record gives: J gene, clone size, V gene, D gene, CDR3 DNA, CDR3 protein. The D gene is left open where the match is weak. The listing skips clone size in some rows; elsewhere it reads once, few, many or a size class.

>TRBJ2-1|few|TRBV29-1|.
TGCAGCGTTGTTCTAGGCACCCTACTAAACAATGAGCAGTTCTTC
CSVVLGTLLNNEQFF
>TRBJ2-2|few|TRBV7-9|.
TGTGCCAGCAGCCGGAGGGAATCGAACACCGGGGAGCTGTTTTTT
CASSRRESNTGELFF
>TRBJ1-2|many|TRBV12-3/TRBV12-4|.
TGTGCCAGCAGTTTCGCGGGGCTCTATGGCTACACCTTC
CASSFAGLYGYTF
>TRBJ2-3|many|TRBV20-1|.
TGCAGTGCATTCGACCCAGGAGGTGCAGATACGCAGTATTTT
CSAFDPGGADTQYF
>TRBJ1-1|many|TRBV6-1|.
TGTGCCAGCAGTGAAGGCGGAAACACTGAAGCTTTCTTT
CASSEGGNTEAFF
>TRBJ2-5|many|TRBV29-1|.
TGCAGCGCGAAGGGTCCACAAGAGACCCAGTACTTC
CSAKGPQETQYF
>TRBJ1-3|few|TRBV19|TRBD1
TGTGCCAGTACCGAGACAGGGCCAGCCTTTACCTCTGGAAACACCATATATTTT
CASTETGPAFTSGNTIYF
>TRBJ2-5|few|TRBV6-1|TRBD1
TGTGCCAGCATGGTGCGACAGGGACAAGAGACCCAGTACTTC
CASMVRQGQETQYF
>TRBJ2-1|many|TRBV28|.
TGTGCCACCAGACTCCTGAGCTCCTACAATGAGCAGTTCTTC
CATRLLSSYNEQFF
>TRBJ2-1|few|TRBV4-1|.
TGCGCCAGCAGCCAACGCTTGGGAAATGAGCAGTTCTTC
CASSQRLGNEQFF
>TRBJ2-5|.|TRBV25-1|.
TGTGCCAGCAGTGCATGGGAGACCCAGTACTTC
CASSAWETQYF
>TRBJ1-5|many|TRBV6-2/TRBV6-3|.
TGTGCCAGCAGTTATACGAGTCAAAGCAATCAGCCCCAGCATTTT
CASSYTSQSNQPQHF
>TRBJ1-5|many|TRBV12-3/TRBV12-4|.
TGTGCCAGCAGTTTCCAGGAGGGCCAGCCCCAGCATTTT
CASSFQEGQPQHF
>TRBJ1-1|.|TRBV7-3|.
TGTGCCAGCAGCTTACTCACAGACCCGAACACTGAAGCTTTCTTT
CASSLLTDPNTEAFF